This T cell receptor beta chain came from a study of regulatory T cells in long-lasting Graves disease. Noted time point: newly diagnosed GD, antithyroid drugs for less than 3 months. RNA from PBMCs was the source of the TCR library. Investigators prepared the TCR beta libraries by applying iRepertoire HTBI primers and Arm-PCR of CDR3 regions. MiXCR was run by TCRdb on the multiplex PCR reads, yielding one entry per CDR3 protein. The data hold 350,000 to 550,000 distinct CDR3 sequences, with around 15% observed a single time. This clonotype came up many times. The CDR3 is 16 residues long. Trimming cost V 8 bases and J 5 bases, with 19 bases left between them. The germline V gene encodes CDR1 LNHNV and CDR2 YYDKDF (reference sequence). The data were also submitted as part of a second study, on T cells in Graves' hyperthyroidism and ophthalmopathy.

The sample in question was peripheral blood mononuclear cells (PBMCs), obtained at new diagnosis, from a patient treated with antithyroid drugs. The V and J genes are TRBV15 and TRBJ1-6; possibly TRBD1 for D (6 bases). The source is a woman aged 50 to 65 with Graves disease. The CDR3 here is CATGEHPQGDNSPLHF. CDR3 nucleotides: TGTGCCACCGGGGAACACCCACAGGGAGATAATTCACCCCTCCACTTT.